This T cell receptor (beta chain) was documented in a study of blood T cell repertoires in COVID-19 (TCRdb year 2020). In the study overall: Samples from collaborators originated in the United States, Italy and Spain and spanned both the acute and convalescent phases of COVID-19. The repertoires were made available in a free public database intended to serve as a resource for research on the immune response to SARS-CoV-2. The prospective study material was composed of cDNA or gDNA derived from T cells, B-cell-depleted T cells, or PBMCs. The samples were drawn from two sources: the first 160 participants of the ongoing ImmuneRACE study, and about 1,300 subjects contributed by 6 global collaborators. HLA class I and class II types, where available, came from metadata supplied by the sample provider rather than from assay-based typing. Deeply sampled blood TCRbeta repertoires from subjects exposed to, actively infected with, or recovered from COVID-19 were included in the dataset. A de-identified subject ID, COVID-19 status, age in years and sex were almost always included in the sample metadata.

The trim is 4 bases for V and 4 bases for J, with a gap of 10 bases between the germline ends. The germline V gene gives CDR1 as MNHEY and CDR2 as SVGAGI. The CDR3 has 13 amino acids, counting the end cysteine and phenylalanine. Of all the DNA, just the CDR3 is kept, 39 bases in frame from base 1. Participants in the prospective study were aged roughly 18 to 100 years, lived in 20 to 30 United States geographic areas, and enrolled through a virtual design. To assign participants to cohorts, the prospective study relied on clinical history that participants themselves reported in a screening survey and a study questionnaire. ImmuneRACE Cohort 3 recovered participants were defined by two consecutive negative NP/OP PCR tests, healthcare professional clearance, or symptom resolution. Each participant in the prospective study had whole blood, serum and a nasopharyngeal or oropharyngeal swab collected by mobile phlebotomists. Over a roughly 2-month period, participants in the prospective study had the option of providing additional blood draws and questionnaires. Before DNA extraction, blood samples from the prospective study were shipped at room temperature or frozen.

The immunoSEQ Assay, a bias-controlled multiplex PCR, was used to amplify TCRbeta CDR3 regions from genomic DNA. As for the authors' bioinformatics: Nucleated cell counts per sample were estimated from amplification of reference gene primers within the assay. Sequence reads were collapsed and filtered to measure the absolute abundance of every unique TCRbeta CDR3 rearrangement. For each sample, productive Simpson clonality was calculated by taking the square root of Simpson's diversity index across productive rearrangements. What TCRdb holds here is the immuneACCESS table cut down to in-frame rearrangements. Part of the clones is not present; checked against another copy, under half of the missing clones reflect an unresolved V gene, and the others are unexplained. The V and J calls and clone size were taken over from that table, and D and trimming were inferred from the DNA. In all, the sample holds a few hundred thousand clones, and 88% of those were seen once. 1.5% to 2% of the sample comes from the top ten.

Overall study outcomes, separate from this receptor: How much clinical and demographic metadata was included differed by source and by participant, and the metadata was provided uncurated.

Turning to this clone: The clone's antigen remains unknown. There are no base qualities to consult, and no much larger clone falls within one base.

The receptor was isolated from a woman in her forties who had recovered from COVID-19. Recombination linked TRBV6-5 to TRBJ1-2; TRBD1 is possibly the D segment (6 matching bases). Sequencing was done on a sample of PBMCs or T cells enriched from blood (not recorded which). In nucleotides, the sequence is TGTGCCAGCAGTTTCGGGGGGCGCTATGGCTACACCTTC. It encodes CASSFGGRYGYTF.